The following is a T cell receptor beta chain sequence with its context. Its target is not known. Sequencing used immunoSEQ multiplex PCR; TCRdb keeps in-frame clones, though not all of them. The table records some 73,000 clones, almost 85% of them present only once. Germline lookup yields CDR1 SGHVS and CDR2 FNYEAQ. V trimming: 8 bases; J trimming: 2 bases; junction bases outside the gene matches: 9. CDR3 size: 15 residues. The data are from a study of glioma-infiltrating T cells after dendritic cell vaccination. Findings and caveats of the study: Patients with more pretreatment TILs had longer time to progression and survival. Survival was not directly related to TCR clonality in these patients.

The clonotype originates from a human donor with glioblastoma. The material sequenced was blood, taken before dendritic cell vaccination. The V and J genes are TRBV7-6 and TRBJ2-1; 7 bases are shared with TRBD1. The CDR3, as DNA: TGTGCCAGCTGTACGGGGCAGGGGGCCTACAATGAGCAGTTCTTC. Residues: CASCTGQGAYNEQFF.